The 23 T cell receptor beta chains presented below share a single source sample, sequenced in a study of T cells in Graves' hyperthyroidism and ophthalmopathy. The investigators amplified TCR beta CDR3 regions from RNA transcripts. A first-round RT-PCR of the TCR CDR3 used the HTBI primer set. MiXCR, run by TCRdb on the multiplex PCR reads, gives a single entry per CDR3 protein. The sample has 300,000 to 450,000 distinct CDR3 sequences, around 18% seen once. Material for sequencing was blood. The receptors derive from a woman aged 35 to 49 with Graves' ophthalmopathy.

This clonotype was recorded at least ten times. The chain links TRBV29-1 to TRBJ1-1; D unclear. The CDR3 is 11 amino acids. The germline V gene has CDR1 SQVTM and CDR2 ANQGSEA. The V gene lost 5 bases and the J gene lost 2 bases, with 6 bases spanning the gap. CDR3 region: CSVSFNTEAFF. CDR3 nucleotide sequence: TGCAGCGTTTCATTTAACACTGAAGCTTTCTTT.

This clonotype was picked up one time. The V call is TRBV6-5, the J call TRBJ2-5; TRBD2 aligns across 9 bases. Germline-derived CDR1 and CDR2 are MNHEY and SVGAGI. This CDR3 contains 16 residues. V lost 2 bases and J lost 2; bases outside the gene matches: 6. The CDR3 reads CASSYVAGEKQETQYF. As DNA, the CDR3 is TGTGCCAGCAGTTACGTAGCGGGGGAAAAACAAGAGACCCAGTACTTC.

This clonotype was seen at least ten times. The chain couples TRBV7-2 to TRBJ2-5; weak D call: TRBD1 (5 bases). The V end lost 5 bases, the J end lost 5 bases, and 18 bases lay between the germline ends. The CDR3 consists of 15 residues. Germline-derived CDR1 and CDR2 are SGHTA and FQGNSA. The CDR3 DNA follows: TGTGCCAGCAGCGCCAGGGTGTCGTTCGCGGAGACCCAGTACTTC. Translation: CASSARVSFAETQYF.

This clonotype was detected a few times. The V gene is TRBV4-1, the J gene TRBJ2-2; 8 positions match TRBD1. The CDR3 has 16 residues. Germline trimming cut 1 base from V and 3 bases from J; bases unmatched to any gene: 4. From germline, CDR1 is MGHRA and CDR2 YSYEKL. In nucleotides, the CDR3 is TGCGCCAGCAGCCAAGCCGCAGGGGGCTACACCGGGGAGCTGTTTTTT. This codes for CASSQAAGGYTGELFF.

The CDR3 DNA follows: TGTGCCAGCAGCACTAGGGACTTCCACGAGCAGTACTTC. This translates into CASSTRDFHEQYF. The chain joins TRBV7-9 to TRBJ2-7, with a weak D call TRBD2 (6 bases). The germline V gene has CDR1 SEHNR and CDR2 FQNEAQ (reference sequence). V was pared by 5 bases and J by 5 bases, with 13 bases between. This CDR3 is built from 13 residues.

V is TRBV11-2 and J is TRBJ2-2; TRBD2 matches at 10 bases. The CDR3 has 19 amino acids. The germline gives CDR1 SGHAT, CDR2 FQNNGV. V lost 7 bases and J lost 2; bases outside the gene matches: 16. The CDR3 region is CASTLGGGLAGVNTGELFF. CDR3 nucleotide sequence: TGTGCCAGCACCCTTGGGGGGGGGCTAGCGGGAGTAAACACCGGGGAGCTGTTTTTT.

This clonotype was recorded a few times. The chain uses TRBV19 and TRBJ2-7; 9 nucleotides align to TRBD1. Germline V lookup: CDR1 LNHDA, CDR2 SQIVND (reference sequence). CDR3 size: 15 residues. The trim removed 7 bases at V and 3 bases at J, leaving 10 bases unmatched. CDR3 residues: CASTKGDRDVYEQYF. CDR3 nucleotides: TGTGCCAGTACTAAAGGGGACAGGGATGTCTACGAGCAGTACTTC. Filled out from reference TRBV19 and TRBJ2-7, the complete variable domain reads DGGITQSPKYLFRKEGQNVTLSCEQNLNHDAMYWYRQDPGQGLRLIYYSQIVNDFQKGDIAEGYSVSREKKESFPLTVTSAQKNPTAFYLCASTKGDRDVYEQYFGPGTRLTVT.

The DNA for the CDR3 is TGTGCCCTCAGGGGGCAGGGGACCGGGGAGCTGTTTTTT. This gives the protein CALRGQGTGELFF. The genes are TRBV12-3 or TRBV12-4 and TRBJ2-2; 8 positions match TRBD1. Unmatched junction bases numbered 7, after V lost 11 bases and J lost 5 bases. The CDR3 is 13 residues long.

V is TRBV11-2 and J is TRBJ1-2, with D perhaps TRBD1 (5 bases). With 6 bases removed from V and 0 bases from J, the gap between germline ends came to 17 bases. The CDR3 sequence is 16 residues long. CDR1 is SGHAT, CDR2 FQNNGV, per germline. The CDR3 DNA sequence: TGTGCCAGCAGTCTGGGGTATCAGGACACTAACTATGGCTACACCTTC. It specifies CASSLGYQDTNYGYTF.

This clonotype was seen repeatedly, ten times or more. The chain carries TRBV11-1 and TRBJ1-1, with TRBD1 matching over 9 bases. Germline CDR1 SGHAT, CDR2 FQDESV (reference sequence). With 1 base clipped from V and 1 base from J, the junction kept 7 bases outside the gene matches. This CDR3 has 17 residues. The CDR3 region is CASSLDYRGPGNTEAFF. In DNA form, the CDR3 reads TGTGCCAGCAGCTTAGACTACAGGGGGCCGGGGAACACTGAAGCTTTCTTT.

This clonotype has a count of ten or more. J is TRBJ2-7 and V is TRBV15; 9 bases line up with TRBD1. This CDR3 is built from 16 residues. The germline V gene encodes CDR1 LNHNV and CDR2 YYDKDF (reference sequence). Trimming took 2 bases from V and 2 from J; bases not matched to a gene: 7. The CDR3 DNA sequence: TGTGCCACCAGCAGAAAAGGGACAGGGACAACCTACGAGCAGTACTTC. This codes for CATSRKGTGTTYEQYF.

This clonotype occurred many times. The chain has TRBV20-1 and TRBJ2-7; 7 bases map to TRBD1. The CDR3 loop spans 14 amino acids. With 3 bases clipped from V and 6 bases from J, the junction kept 11 bases outside the gene matches. Looked up from germline, CDR1 is DFQATT and CDR2 is SNEGSKA (reference sequence). CDR3 sequence: CSARVTGPFPEQYF. The CDR3 DNA sequence: TGCAGTGCTAGGGTGACAGGGCCTTTCCCCGAGCAGTACTTC.

The sample holds a few counts of this clonotype. The chain employs TRBV30 and TRBJ1-5, with D perhaps matching TRBD1 (6 bases). Germline CDR1 is GTSNPN and CDR2 is SVGIG (reference sequence). V lost 3 bases to trimming and J lost 4 bases, with 10 bases between them. The CDR3 totals 13 residues. CDR3 in amino acids: CAWSDRWNQPQHF. The CDR3 nucleotides read TGTGCCTGGAGCGACAGGTGGAATCAGCCCCAGCATTTT.

This clonotype came up many times. The chain joins TRBV7-2 to TRBJ2-2; TRBD1 matches 10 bases. Germline loops: CDR1 SGHTA, CDR2 FQGNSA. With 6 bases clipped from V and 3 bases from J, the junction kept 7 bases outside the gene matches. This CDR3 spans 16 amino acids. As DNA, the CDR3 is TGTGCCAGCAGGGGACAGGGGTCCCCTTACACCGGGGAGCTGTTTTTT. Translating gives CASRGQGSPYTGELFF.

This clonotype has a count of ten or more. The chain couples TRBV24-1 to TRBJ2-7; the D is unclear. Per the germline V gene, CDR1 is KGHDR and CDR2 is SFDVKD. V shed 2 bases and J shed 0 bases, with 7 bases lying between them. The CDR3 spans 14 residues. CDR3 in amino acids: CATSDSGVSYEQYF. DNA for the CDR3: TGTGCCACCAGTGATTCGGGTGTCTCCTACGAGCAGTACTTC.

The rearrangement links TRBV6-1 to TRBJ2-7, with TRBD1 identical over 7 bases. This CDR3 is built from 12 residues. Germline V CDR1 and CDR2: MNHNS, SASEGT. V lost 6 bases to trimming and J lost 4 bases; unmatched junction nucleotides: 3. Here the CDR3 reads CASRRQGYEQYF. In DNA form, the CDR3 reads TGTGCCAGCAGACGACAGGGTTACGAGCAGTACTTC.

This clonotype was seen many times. The J gene is TRBJ2-3, the V gene TRBV27; the D gene could be TRBD1 or TRBD2 (5 bases each). V was shortened by 7 bases and J by 0 bases, with 17 bases between the two germline ends. Germline V CDR1 and CDR2: MNHEY, SMNVEV (reference sequence). CDR3 length equals 16 residues. The CDR3, as DNA: TGTGCCAGCACCGATGAACCGGGACCCAGCACAGATACGCAGTATTTT. Translation: CASTDEPGPSTDTQYF.

This clonotype was seen more than once but under ten times. A single base separates this from a much larger clone, so it may be a read error. The chain uses TRBV11-2 and TRBJ1-1; D is ambiguous. The CDR3 has 16 residues. V was pared by 0 bases and J by 1 base, with 12 bases between. CDR1 SGHAT and CDR2 FQNNGV come from the germline V gene. The CDR3 DNA is TGTGCCAGCAGCTTAGATGGGTTGGGGTGGAACACTGAAGCTTTCTTT. Amino acids: CASSLDGLGWNTEAFF.

This clonotype was seen repeatedly, ten times or more. V and J are TRBV7-8 and TRBJ2-2; 10 bases map to TRBD1. The CDR3 length is 15 residues. Germline CDR1 reads SGHVS; CDR2 reads FQNEAQ. V gave up 5 bases and J gave up 8 bases; unmatched junction bases: 8. The CDR3 bases are TGTGCCAGCAGCAGAGGGACAGGGGCGTCAGGGGAGCTGTTTTTT. Amino acid sequence: CASSRGTGASGELFF.

Worth noting for this clonotype: The final CDR3 position lacks the conserved phenylalanine or tryptophan, pointing to a likely read error. The DNA is omitted, as the CDR3 cannot be located on it reliably, and the CDR3 follows TCRdb's listing. The chain carries TRBV6-1 and TRBJ2-6. From its first to its last residue, the CDR3 has 16 amino acids. CDR1 and CDR2 from the germline V gene are MNHNS and SASEGT. Here the CDR3 reads CASSEYHPSGANVLTV.

The chain recombines TRBV18 with TRBJ1-5; D unclear. In germline, CDR1 is KGHSH, CDR2 LQKENI. With 4 bases removed from V and 3 bases from J, the gap between germline ends came to 13 bases. This CDR3 is 15 amino acids long. CDR3 residues: CASSRYGTLNQPQHF. The CDR3 nucleotides are TGTGCCAGCTCACGGTACGGAACGCTCAATCAGCCCCAGCATTTT.

There are many counts of this clonotype. The chain combines TRBV11-2 with TRBJ2-7; 8 positions agree with TRBD1. V lost 5 bases, J lost 3 bases, and 12 bases stayed unmatched. The CDR3 extends over 16 amino acids. Germline V gives CDR1 SGHAT, CDR2 FQNNGV. The chain's CDR3 is CASSPLTRTGNYEQYF. CDR3 coding DNA: TGTGCCAGCAGCCCTCTAACCCGGACAGGGAACTACGAGCAGTACTTC. The full variable domain, its missing parts supplied by reference TRBV11-2 and TRBJ2-7, is EAGVAQSPRYKIIEKRQSVAFWCNPISGHATLYWYQQILGQGPKLLIQFQNNGVVDDSQLPKDRFSAERLKGVDSTLKIQPAKLEDSAVYLCASSPLTRTGNYEQYFGPGTRLTVT.

This clonotype was counted many times. J is TRBJ1-2 and V is TRBV29-1; D perhaps matches TRBD1 (5 bases). Trimming pared 4 bases from V and 4 bases from J, leaving 19 bases between. The length of the CDR3 is 15 residues. Per the germline V gene, CDR1 is SQVTM and CDR2 is ANQGSEA. The CDR3 DNA follows: TGCAGCGTTGGCCGAGGGGCGGGCAGCCTCTATGGCTACACCTTC. Its protein product is CSVGRGAGSLYGYTF.